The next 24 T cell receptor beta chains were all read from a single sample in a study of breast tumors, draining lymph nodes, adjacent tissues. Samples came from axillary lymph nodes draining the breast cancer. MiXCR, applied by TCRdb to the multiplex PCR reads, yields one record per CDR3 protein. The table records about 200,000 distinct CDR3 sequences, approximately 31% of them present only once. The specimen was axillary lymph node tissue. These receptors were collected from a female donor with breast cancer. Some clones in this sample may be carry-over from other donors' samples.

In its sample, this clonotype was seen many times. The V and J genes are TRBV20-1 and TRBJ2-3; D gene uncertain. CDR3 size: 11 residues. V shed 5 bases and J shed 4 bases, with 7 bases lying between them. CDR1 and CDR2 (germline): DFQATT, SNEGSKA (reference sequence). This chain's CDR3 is CSAPGPDTQYF. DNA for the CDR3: TGCAGTGCTCCAGGCCCAGATACGCAGTATTTT.

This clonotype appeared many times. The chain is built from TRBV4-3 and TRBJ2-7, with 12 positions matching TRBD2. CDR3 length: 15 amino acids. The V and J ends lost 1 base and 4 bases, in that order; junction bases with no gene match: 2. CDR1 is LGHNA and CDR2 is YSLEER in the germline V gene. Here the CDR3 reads CASSQGTSGRYEQYF. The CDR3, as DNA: TGCGCCAGCAGCCAAGGCACTAGCGGGAGGTACGAGCAGTACTTC.

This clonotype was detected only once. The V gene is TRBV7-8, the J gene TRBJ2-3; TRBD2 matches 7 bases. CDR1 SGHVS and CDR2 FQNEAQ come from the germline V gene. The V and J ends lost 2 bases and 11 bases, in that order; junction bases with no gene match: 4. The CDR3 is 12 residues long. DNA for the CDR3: TGTGCCAGCAGCTTACAGCGGGGTGAGCAGTATTTT. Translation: CASSLQRGEQYF.

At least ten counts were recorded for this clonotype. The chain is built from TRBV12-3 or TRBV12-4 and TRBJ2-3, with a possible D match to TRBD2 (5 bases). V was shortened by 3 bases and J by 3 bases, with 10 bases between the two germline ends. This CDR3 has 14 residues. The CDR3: CASSLNRLTDTQYF. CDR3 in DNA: TGTGCCAGCAGTTTGAACAGACTAACAGATACGCAGTATTTT.

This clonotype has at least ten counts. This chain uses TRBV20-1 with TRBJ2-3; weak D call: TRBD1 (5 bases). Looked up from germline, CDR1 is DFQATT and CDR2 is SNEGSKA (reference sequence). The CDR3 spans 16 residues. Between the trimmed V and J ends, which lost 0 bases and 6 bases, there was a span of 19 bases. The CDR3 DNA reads TGCAGTGCTAGAGATTCCCCCAGGGCTGGATACGATACGCAGTATTTT. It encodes CSARDSPRAGYDTQYF.

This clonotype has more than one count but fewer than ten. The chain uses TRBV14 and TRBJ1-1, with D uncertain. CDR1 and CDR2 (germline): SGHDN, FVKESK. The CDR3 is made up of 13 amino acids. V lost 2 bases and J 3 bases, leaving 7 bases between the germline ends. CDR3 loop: CASSQLVDTEAFF. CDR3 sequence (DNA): TGTGCCAGCAGCCAATTAGTGGACACTGAAGCTTTCTTT. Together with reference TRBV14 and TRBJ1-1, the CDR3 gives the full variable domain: EAGVTQFPSHSVIEKGQTVTLRCDPISGHDNLYWYRRVMGKEIKFLLHFVKESKQDESGMPNNRFLAERTGGTYSTLKVQPAELEDSGVYFCASSQLVDTEAFFGQGTRLTVV.

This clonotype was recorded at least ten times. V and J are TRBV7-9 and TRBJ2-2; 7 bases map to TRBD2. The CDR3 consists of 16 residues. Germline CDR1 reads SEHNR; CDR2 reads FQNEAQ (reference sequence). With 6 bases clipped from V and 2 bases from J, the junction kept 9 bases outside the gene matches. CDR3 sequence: CASRDDPGGNTGELFF. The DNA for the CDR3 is TGTGCCAGCAGAGACGACCCGGGAGGAAACACCGGGGAGCTGTTTTTT. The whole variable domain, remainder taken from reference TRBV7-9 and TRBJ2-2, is DTGVSQNPRHKITKRGQNVTFRCDPISEHNRLYWYRQTLGQGPEFLTYFQNEAQLEKSRLLSDRFSAERPKGSFSTLEIQRTEQGDSAMYLCASRDDPGGNTGELFFGEGSRLTVL.

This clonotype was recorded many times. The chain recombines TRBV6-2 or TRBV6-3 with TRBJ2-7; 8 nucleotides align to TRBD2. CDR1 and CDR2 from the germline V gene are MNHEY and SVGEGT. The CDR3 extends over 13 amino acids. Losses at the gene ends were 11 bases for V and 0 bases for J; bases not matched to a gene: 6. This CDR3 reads CASSGLSSYEQYF. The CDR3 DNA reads TGTGCCTCTAGCGGGCTGAGCTCCTACGAGCAGTACTTC.

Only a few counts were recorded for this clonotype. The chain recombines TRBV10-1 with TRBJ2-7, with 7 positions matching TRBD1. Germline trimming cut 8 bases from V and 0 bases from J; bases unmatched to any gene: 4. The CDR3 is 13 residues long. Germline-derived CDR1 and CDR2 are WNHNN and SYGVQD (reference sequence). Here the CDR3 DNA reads TGCGCCAGCGCCTGGGACAGCTCCTACGAGCAGTACTTC. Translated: CASAWDSSYEQYF.

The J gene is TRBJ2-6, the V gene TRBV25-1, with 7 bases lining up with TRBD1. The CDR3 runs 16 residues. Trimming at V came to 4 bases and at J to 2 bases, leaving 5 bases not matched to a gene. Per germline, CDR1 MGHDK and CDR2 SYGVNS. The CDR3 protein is CASSARGTAGANVLTF. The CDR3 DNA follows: TGTGCCAGCAGTGCTAGGGGGACAGCTGGGGCCAACGTCCTGACTTTC.

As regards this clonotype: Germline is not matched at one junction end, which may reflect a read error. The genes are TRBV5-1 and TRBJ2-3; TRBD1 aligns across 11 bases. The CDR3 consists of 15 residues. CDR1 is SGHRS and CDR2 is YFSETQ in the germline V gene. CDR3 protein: CASSLRTGGKNEQYF. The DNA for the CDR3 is TGTGCCAGCAGCCTAAGGACAGGGGGCAAAAATGAGCAGTATTTT. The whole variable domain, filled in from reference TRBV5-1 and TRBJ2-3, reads KAGVTQTPRYLIKTRGQQVTLSCSPISGHRSVSWYQQTPGQGLQFLFEYFSETQRNKGNFPGRFSGRQFSNSRSEMNVSTLELGDSALYLCASSLRTGGKNEQYFGPGTRLTVL.

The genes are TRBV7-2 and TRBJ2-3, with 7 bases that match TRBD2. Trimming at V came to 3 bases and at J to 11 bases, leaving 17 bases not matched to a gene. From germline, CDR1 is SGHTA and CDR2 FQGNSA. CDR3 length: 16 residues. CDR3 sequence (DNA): TGTGCCAGCAGCTTCTTGGGCGGGAGCTCCTACAATGAGCAGTATTTT. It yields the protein CASSFLGGSSYNEQYF.

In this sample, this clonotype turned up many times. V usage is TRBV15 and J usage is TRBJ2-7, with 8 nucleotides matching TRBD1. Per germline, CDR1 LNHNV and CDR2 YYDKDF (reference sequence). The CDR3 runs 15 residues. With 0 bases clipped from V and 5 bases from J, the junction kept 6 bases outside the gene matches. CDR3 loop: CATSRDLPGGHEQYF. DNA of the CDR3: TGTGCCACCAGCAGAGATCTTCCAGGGGGCCACGAGCAGTACTTC.

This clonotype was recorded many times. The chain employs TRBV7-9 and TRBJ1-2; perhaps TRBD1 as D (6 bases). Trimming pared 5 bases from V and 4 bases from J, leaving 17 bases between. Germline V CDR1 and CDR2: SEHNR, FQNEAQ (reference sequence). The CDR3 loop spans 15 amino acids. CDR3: CASSPNSGDSYGYTF. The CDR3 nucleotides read TGTGCCAGCAGCCCAAACTCAGGGGATAGCTATGGCTACACCTTC.

CDR3 sequence: CASSYPPGAFF. CDR3 DNA sequence: TGTGCCAGCAGTTACCCCCCTGGAGCTTTCTTT. The chain combines TRBV6-1 with TRBJ1-1; D call uncertain. V shed 5 bases and J shed 10 bases, with 11 bases lying between them. The CDR3 runs 11 residues. Germline V gene data show CDR1 as MNHNS and CDR2 as SASEGT.

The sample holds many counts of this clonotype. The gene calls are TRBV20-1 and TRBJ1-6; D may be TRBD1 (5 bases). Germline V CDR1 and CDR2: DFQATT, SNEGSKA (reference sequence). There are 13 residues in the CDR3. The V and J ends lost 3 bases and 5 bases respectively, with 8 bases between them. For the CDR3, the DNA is TGCAGTGCTAGGGCAGGGAATAATTCACCCCTCCACTTT. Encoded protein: CSARAGNNSPLHF.

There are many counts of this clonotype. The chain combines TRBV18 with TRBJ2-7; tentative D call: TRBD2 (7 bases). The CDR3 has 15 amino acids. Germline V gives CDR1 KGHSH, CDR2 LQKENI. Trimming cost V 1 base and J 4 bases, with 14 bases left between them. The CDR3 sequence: CASSPRAGEGYEQYF. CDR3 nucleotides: TGTGCCAGCTCACCACGGGCAGGGGAGGGTTACGAGCAGTACTTC.

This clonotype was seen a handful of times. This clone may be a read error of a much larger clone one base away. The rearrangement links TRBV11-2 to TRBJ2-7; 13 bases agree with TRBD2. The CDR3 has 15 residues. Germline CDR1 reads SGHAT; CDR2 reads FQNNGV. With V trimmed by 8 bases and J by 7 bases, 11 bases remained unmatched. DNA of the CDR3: TGTGCCAGCGGCCCACGACTAGCGGGAGGTCGGGAGCAGTACTTC. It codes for CASGPRLAGGREQYF.

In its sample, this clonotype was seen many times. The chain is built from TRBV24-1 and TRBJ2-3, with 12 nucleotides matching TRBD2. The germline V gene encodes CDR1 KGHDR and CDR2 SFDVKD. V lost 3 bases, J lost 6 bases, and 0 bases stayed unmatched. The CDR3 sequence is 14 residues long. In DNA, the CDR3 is TGTGCCACCAGTGATACTAGCGGGGGGGATACGCAGTATTTT. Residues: CATSDTSGGDTQYF.

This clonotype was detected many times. DNA of the CDR3: TGTGCCAGCAGCTTTGGAGAGACCCAGTACTTC. As protein: CASSFGETQYF. The chain links TRBV7-9 to TRBJ2-5; the D is unclear. This CDR3 spans 11 amino acids. The V and J ends lost 3 bases and 4 bases respectively, with 3 bases between them. Germline lookup yields CDR1 SEHNR and CDR2 FQNEAQ (reference sequence).

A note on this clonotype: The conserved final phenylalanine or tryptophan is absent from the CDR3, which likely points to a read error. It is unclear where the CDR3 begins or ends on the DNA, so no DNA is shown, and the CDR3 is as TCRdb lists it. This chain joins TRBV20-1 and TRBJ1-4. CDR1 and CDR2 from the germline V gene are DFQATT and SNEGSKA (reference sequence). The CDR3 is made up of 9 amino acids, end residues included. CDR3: CSAPKEENY.

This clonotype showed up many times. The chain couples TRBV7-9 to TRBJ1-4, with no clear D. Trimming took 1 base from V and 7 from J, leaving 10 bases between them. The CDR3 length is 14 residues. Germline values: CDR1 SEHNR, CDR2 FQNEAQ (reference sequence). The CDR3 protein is CASSLGAGSEKLFF. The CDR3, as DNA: TGTGCCAGCAGCTTAGGGGCAGGTAGTGAAAAACTGTTTTTT.

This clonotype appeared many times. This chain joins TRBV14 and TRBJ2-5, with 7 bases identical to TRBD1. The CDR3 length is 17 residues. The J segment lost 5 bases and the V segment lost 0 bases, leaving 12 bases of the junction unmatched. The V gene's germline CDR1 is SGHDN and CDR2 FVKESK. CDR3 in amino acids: CASSQDTGRTGRETQYF. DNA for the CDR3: TGTGCCAGCAGCCAAGATACCGGCAGGACAGGCCGGGAGACCCAGTACTTC.

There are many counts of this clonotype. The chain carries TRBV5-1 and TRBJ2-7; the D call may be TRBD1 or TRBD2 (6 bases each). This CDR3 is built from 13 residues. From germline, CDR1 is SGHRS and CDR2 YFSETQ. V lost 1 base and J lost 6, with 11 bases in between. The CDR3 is CASSLWGAAEQYF. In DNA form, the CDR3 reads TGCGCCAGCAGCTTGTGGGGGGCCGCCGAGCAGTACTTC.